This T cell receptor beta chain was retrieved from a study of shared clonotypes between healthy human individuals (dated by TCRdb to 2018 to 2020). General notes on the study: The cohort included three men and a couple of women between 18 and 49 years of age. For each donor, three plates each were used for CD4 naive and CD4 memory, two plates were used for CD8 naive, and one plate was used for CD8 memory. The study deeply sequenced blood TCR repertoires of about 5 healthy adults to estimate repertoire size and the extent of clonotype sharing between individuals. To increase sequencing depth and limit assay-specific biases, different laboratories used diverse techniques to prepare libraries and sequence TCR repertoires. Between about 0.94 and 8.9 billion PBMCs per donor were obtained by leukapheresis.

CD8 naive samples were obtained by positive selection for CCR7 among CD45RO-negative cells, yielding a CD45RA+CCR7+ population from which TemRA cells were excluded. The donors were healthy, HIV-negative adults who had no recently reported acute infections or vaccinations. Only Caucasian adults living in Nashville, Tennessee, USA were represented among the donors. Blood was obtained by leukapheresis, after which PBMCs were separated by Ficoll-Histopaque density gradient centrifugation and cryopreserved in liquid nitrogen vapor phase. Purity and quantity of every magnetically sorted T cell population were checked by analytical flow cytometry. Each sorted fraction had its genomic DNA isolated and then quantified by UV absorbance on a Nanodrop 2000c. Regarding this clone: What this receptor recognizes is not known. No base quality information exists; no much larger clone differs at one position.

Here V drops 1 base and J drops 0 bases, and the junction holds 6 bases not matched to any gene. CDR1 and CDR2, looked up from the germline V gene, are LGHNA and YSLEER. The CDR3 runs 16 residues from the cysteine to the phenylalanine. Left in the record is the CDR3 DNA by itself, 48 bases read in frame from the first base. Using the deep immunoSEQ assay, TCR CDR3 regions were amplified from genomic DNA by multiplex PCR. Genomic DNA extracted from each cell subset was distributed evenly over all wells of several immunoSEQ 96-well plates, and each plate served as one replicate. For sorted subsets, about 200 ng genomic DNA, equal to 25,000 to 35,000 T cell genomes, was loaded into each replicate PCR. The purified libraries were quantified using a Qubit 3.0 fluorometer, sized with a Bioanalyzer 2100, and then quantified again using the KAPA Library Quantification kit. Each immunoSEQ 96-well plate was sequenced on its own single-read 150-cycle Illumina NextSeq 550 flow cell. The study's own analysis went as follows. The immunoSEQ output contained only junctional sequences without quality scores, so filtering could not match that applied to full-length reads. Sequences were annotated with PyIR, a Python wrapper for IgBLAST v1.9, using IMGT germline references to assign V/J genes and CDR3. Reads with weak V/J assignments (E-value above 1e-6), missing CDR3, stop codons, out-of-frame junctions, or ambiguous translated residues were removed. V3J clonotypes were defined as sequences sharing the same inferred V gene, J gene, and CDR3 amino acid sequence. Percentage overlap between repertoires was computed as shared unique clonotypes divided by the size of the smaller repertoire. RTK rarefaction, the Chao1 estimator, and Recon v2.1 estimates of unobserved clonotypes were used to assess repertoire richness. Generation probabilities for all TCRbeta clonotypes obtained by the gDNA method from several donors were computed using OLGA. As stored in TCRdb, this immuneACCESS dataset retains in-frame rearrangements with V and J assigned. A fraction of the clones does not appear; measured against another copy, unresolved V genes explain less than half of the discrepancy, and the remainder lacks a known reason. V and J calls and clone size are those listed in that table; D and trimming were worked out from the DNA. The sample contains roughly 770,000 clones, roughly 96% of them found a single time. About 0.25% of the sample rests with the top ten.

General study outcomes and caveats: The small number of donors limited the genetic and exposure-history diversity represented. When a few donors were compared, the shared fraction of clonotypes was about 5% for naive CD4, approximately 3.5% for naive CD8, more than 2% for memory CD4, and 0.35% to 0.5% for memory CD8. Sampling was limited to blood, and TCR repertoires in tissue likely differ from TCR repertoires in blood. Naive subsets generally had larger estimated clonotype richness than memory subsets did. Compared with non-shared clonotypes, clonotypes shared by all four sorted-subset donors had higher generation probabilities. Based on pairwise subsampling, the degree of clonotype sharing among donors was expected to be affected by sequencing depth. Rarefaction of sorted-subset datasets indicated incomplete sequencing despite the large sequencing depth.

Sequencing used naive CD8+ T cells sorted from blood. Per the publication, the cell subset or site label means: CD45RA+CCR7+. The V and J genes are TRBV4-3 and TRBJ2-7; the central 7 bases match TRBD1. The sequence derives from a man aged 25-40 years in good health. The CDR3 region: CASSQGRQGFSYEQYF. The DNA is as follows: TGCGCCAGCAGCCAAGGCAGACAGGGCTTCTCCTACGAGCAGTACTTC.